This TCR beta chain was sequenced during a study of T cells in tuberculosis. Measured with immunoSEQ multiplex PCR; TCRdb has only the in-frame clones, and not every one. The table records approximately 46,000 clones, nearly 95% of them present only once. The time point: new active TB diagnosis, blood taken before or within 7 days of starting treatment. In germline, CDR1 is SGHTA, CDR2 FQGNSA. Trimming removed 1 base from V and 2 bases from J; junction bases left unmatched: 8. This CDR3 is 18 amino acids long. The gene calls are TRBV7-2 and TRBJ2-3, with 11 bases matching TRBD1. The specimen comprised PBMCs, sampled at tuberculosis diagnosis. The sequence was obtained from an adult with tuberculosis. CDR3 sequence: CASSLGFRGQGDTDTQYF. As DNA, the CDR3 is TGTGCCAGCAGCTTAGGTTTTCGGGGACAGGGGGACACAGATACGCAGTATTTT.